This T cell receptor (beta chain) was profiled in a study of T cell responses to AZD1222 COVID-19 vaccine. Data came from immunoSEQ multiplex PCR; TCRdb stores just in-frame clones and leaves some out. The sample yields some 100,000 clones, around 89% seen once. This receptor was taken from an adult who received the AZD1222 COVID-19 vaccine. This specimen was peripheral blood, taken 28 days after the second AZD1222 dose.

CDR3 DNA: TGTGCCAGCAGCCTCGGCGTAGGGTACACTGAAGCTTTCTTT. It is translated as CASSLGVGYTEAFF. The V and J genes are TRBV11-3 and TRBJ1-1; D not certain. Trimming cost V 5 bases and J 3 bases, with 13 bases left between them. This CDR3 is 14 amino acids long. CDR1 is SGHNT, CDR2 YENEEA, per germline.